These 6 T cell receptor beta chains were all obtained from the same sample, sequenced in a study of cytomegalovirus exposure and HLA in healthy donors. PCR primers comprised 60 Vbeta and 13 Jbeta primers. Produced via immunoSEQ multiplex PCR; TCRdb's table is partial and in-frame only. The repertoire has about 250,000 clones, approximately 70% of them found once; the top ten carry approximately 2.5%. Input material: PBMCs. These receptors originate from a female donor in good health and CMV-seronegative.

This chain connects TRBV19 to TRBJ1-5; D gene unclear. This CDR3 region has 16 residues. The germline V and J ends were trimmed by 5 bases and 1 base, with 15 bases remaining between them. From germline, CDR1 is LNHDA and CDR2 SQIVND (reference sequence). The CDR3 here is CASSPLGQSSNQPQHF. In DNA, the CDR3 is TGTGCCAGTAGTCCCCTTGGGCAATCAAGCAATCAGCCCCAGCATTTT.

On this clone: One junction end does not reproduce the germline sequence, and a read error may be involved. This CDR3 reads CSSSSGFSNQPQHF. In DNA form, the CDR3 reads TGTTCCAGCAGCTCGGGATTTAGCAATCAGCCCCAGCATTTT. The chain recombines TRBV7-9 with TRBJ1-5, with D unresolved. The CDR3 is 14 amino acids. Germline loops: CDR1 SEHNR, CDR2 FQNEAQ (reference sequence).

This chain uses TRBV6-5 with TRBJ1-1; D call uncertain. V was pared by 5 bases and J by 11 bases, with 15 bases between. The CDR3 totals 12 residues. Per the germline V gene, CDR1 is MNHEY and CDR2 is SVGAGI. Written as DNA, the CDR3 is TGTGCCAGCAGTCCTCAAGATGGAGGGGCTTTCTTT. Translation: CASSPQDGGAFF.

The chain combines TRBV28 with TRBJ1-1; D is uncertain. This CDR3 is 12 amino acids long. V shed 5 bases and J shed 1 base, with 5 bases lying between them. Germline assignment: CDR1 MDHEN and CDR2 SYDVKM. CDR3 in amino acids: CASSHRNTEAFF. The CDR3 nucleotides are TGTGCCAGCAGTCACAGGAACACTGAAGCTTTCTTT.

V gene TRBV7-6 combines with J gene TRBJ2-2, with TRBD2 matching 9 bases. CDR1 and CDR2 (germline): SGHVS, FNYEAQ. Losses at the gene ends were 7 bases for V and 6 bases for J; bases not matched to a gene: 12. CDR3 length: 16 amino acids. The CDR3 nucleotides read TGTGCCAGCACCAACCTGCTAGCGGGGCGATCCGGGGAGCTGTTTTTT. Translated, it gives CASTNLLAGRSGELFF.

The chain is built from TRBV10-1 and TRBJ2-1; 10 positions agree with TRBD2. The CDR3 runs 14 residues. Germline CDR1 reads WNHNN; CDR2 reads SYGVQD (reference sequence). The junction had 2 bases not matched to a gene; V was cut back by 6 bases and J by 3 bases. In DNA, the CDR3 is TGCGCCAGCAGCAGACTAGCGGGCTACAATGAGCAGTTCTTC. It encodes CASSRLAGYNEQFF.